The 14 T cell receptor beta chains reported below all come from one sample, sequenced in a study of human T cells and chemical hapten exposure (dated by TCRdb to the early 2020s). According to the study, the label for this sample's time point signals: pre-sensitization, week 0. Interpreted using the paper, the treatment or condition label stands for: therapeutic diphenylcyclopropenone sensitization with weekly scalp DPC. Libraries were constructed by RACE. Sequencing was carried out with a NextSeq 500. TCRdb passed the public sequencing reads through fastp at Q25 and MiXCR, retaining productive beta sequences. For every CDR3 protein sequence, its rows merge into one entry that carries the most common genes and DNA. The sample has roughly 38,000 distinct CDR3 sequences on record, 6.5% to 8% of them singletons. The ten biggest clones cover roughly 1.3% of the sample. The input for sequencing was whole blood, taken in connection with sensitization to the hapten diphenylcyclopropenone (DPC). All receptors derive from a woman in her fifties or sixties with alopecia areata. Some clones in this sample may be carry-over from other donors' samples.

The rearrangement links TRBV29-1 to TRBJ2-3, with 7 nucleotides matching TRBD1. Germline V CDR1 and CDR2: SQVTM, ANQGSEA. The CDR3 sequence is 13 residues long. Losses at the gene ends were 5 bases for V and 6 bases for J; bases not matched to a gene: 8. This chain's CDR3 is CSVHVQGRDTQYF. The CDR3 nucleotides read TGCAGCGTTCACGTACAGGGGCGGGATACGCAGTATTTT.

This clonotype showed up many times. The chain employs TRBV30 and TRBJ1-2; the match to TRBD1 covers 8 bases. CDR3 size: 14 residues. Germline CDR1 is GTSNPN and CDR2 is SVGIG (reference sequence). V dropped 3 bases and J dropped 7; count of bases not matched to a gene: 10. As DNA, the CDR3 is TGTGCCTGGAGAGCCCCGGACAGGGAGTTTGGCTACACCTTC. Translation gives CAWRAPDREFGYTF.

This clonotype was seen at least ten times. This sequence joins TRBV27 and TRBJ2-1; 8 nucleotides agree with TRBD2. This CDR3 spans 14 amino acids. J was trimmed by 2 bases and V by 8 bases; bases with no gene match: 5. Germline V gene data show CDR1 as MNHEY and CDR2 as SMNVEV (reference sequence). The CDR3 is CASQEAGAYNEQFF. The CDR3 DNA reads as TGTGCCAGCCAAGAAGCGGGAGCCTACAATGAGCAGTTCTTC.

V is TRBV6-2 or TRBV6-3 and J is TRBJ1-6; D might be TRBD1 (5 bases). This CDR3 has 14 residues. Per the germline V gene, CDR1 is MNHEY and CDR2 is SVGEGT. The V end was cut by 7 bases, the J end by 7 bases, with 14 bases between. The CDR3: CASTDRRGNSPLHF. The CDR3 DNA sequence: TGTGCCAGCACCGACCGGCGGGGGAATTCACCCCTCCACTTT.

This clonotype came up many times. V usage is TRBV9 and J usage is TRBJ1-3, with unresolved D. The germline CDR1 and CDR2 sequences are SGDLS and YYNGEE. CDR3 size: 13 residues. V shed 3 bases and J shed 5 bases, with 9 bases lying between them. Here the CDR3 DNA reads TGTGCCAGCAGCGGGTACTCGAGAAACACCATATATTTT. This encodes CASSGYSRNTIYF. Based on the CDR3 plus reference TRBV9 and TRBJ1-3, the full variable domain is DSGVTQTPKHLITATGQRVTLRCSPRSGDLSVYWYQQSLDQGLQFLIQYYNGEERAKGNILERFSAQQFPDLHSELNLSSLELGDSALYFCASSGYSRNTIYFGEGSWLTVV.

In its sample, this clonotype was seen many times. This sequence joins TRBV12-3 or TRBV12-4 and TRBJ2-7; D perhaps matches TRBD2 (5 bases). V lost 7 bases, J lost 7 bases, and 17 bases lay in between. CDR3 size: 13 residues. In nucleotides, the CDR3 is TGTGCCAGCACCTCCCCCGGACTCAGGGAGCAGTACTTC. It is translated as CASTSPGLREQYF.

The CDR3 here is CSAASRNTGELFF. The CDR3 bases are TGCAGTGCTGCCTCAAGAAACACCGGGGAGCTGTTTTTT. The chain employs TRBV20-1 and TRBJ2-2; D ambiguous. The germline gives CDR1 DFQATT, CDR2 SNEGSKA (reference sequence). The CDR3 spans 13 residues. V was trimmed by 5 bases and J by 2 bases, leaving 9 bases between them.

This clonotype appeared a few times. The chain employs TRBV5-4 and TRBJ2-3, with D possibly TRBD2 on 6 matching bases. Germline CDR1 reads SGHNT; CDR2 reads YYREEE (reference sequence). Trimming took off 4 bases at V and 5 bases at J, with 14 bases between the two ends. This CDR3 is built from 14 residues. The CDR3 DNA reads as TGTGCCAGCAGCGTTGGAGGGCCCCAAGATACGCAGTATTTT. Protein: CASSVGGPQDTQYF.

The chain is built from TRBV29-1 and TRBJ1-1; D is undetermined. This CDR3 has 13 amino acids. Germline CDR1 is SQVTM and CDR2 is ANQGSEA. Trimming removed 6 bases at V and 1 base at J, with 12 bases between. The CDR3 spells CSVHTLQNTEAFF. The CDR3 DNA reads TGCAGCGTCCACACATTACAGAACACTGAAGCTTTCTTT.

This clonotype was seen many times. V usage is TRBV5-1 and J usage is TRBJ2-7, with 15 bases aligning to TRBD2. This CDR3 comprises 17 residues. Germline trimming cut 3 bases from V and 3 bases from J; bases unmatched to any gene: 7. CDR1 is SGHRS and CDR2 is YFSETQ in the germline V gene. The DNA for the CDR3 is TGCGCCAGCAGCTCGGGACTAGCGGGGGGAACCGACTACGAGCAGTACTTC. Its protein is CASSSGLAGGTDYEQYF.

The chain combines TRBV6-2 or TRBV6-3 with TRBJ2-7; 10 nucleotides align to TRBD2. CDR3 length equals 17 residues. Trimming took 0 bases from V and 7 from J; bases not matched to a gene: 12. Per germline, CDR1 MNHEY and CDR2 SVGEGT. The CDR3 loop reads CASSYSRRSGRAREQYF. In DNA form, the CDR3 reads TGTGCCAGCAGTTACTCCCGGAGAAGCGGGAGGGCCAGGGAGCAGTACTTC.

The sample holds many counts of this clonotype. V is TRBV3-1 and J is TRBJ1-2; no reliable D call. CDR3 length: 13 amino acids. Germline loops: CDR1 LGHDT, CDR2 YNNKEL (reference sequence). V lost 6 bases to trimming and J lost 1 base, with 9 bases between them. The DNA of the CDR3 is TGTGCCAGCAGAAGTGCCGTTAACTATGGCTACACCTTC. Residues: CASRSAVNYGYTF.

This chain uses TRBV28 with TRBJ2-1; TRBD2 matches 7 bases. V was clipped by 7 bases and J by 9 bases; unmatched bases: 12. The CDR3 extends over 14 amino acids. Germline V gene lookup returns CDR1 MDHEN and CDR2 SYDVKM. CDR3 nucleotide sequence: TGTGCCAGCATGCCGGGCGGGAGAAACGGTGAGCAGTTCTTC. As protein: CASMPGGRNGEQFF.

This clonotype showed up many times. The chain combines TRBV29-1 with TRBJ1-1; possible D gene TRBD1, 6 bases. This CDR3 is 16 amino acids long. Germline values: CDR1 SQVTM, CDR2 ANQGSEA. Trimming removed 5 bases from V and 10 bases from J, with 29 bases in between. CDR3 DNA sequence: TGCAGCGTTTTCTCCGCTGTGCAGGGGACACCTGCAGCAGCTTTCTTT. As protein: CSVFSAVQGTPAAAFF.